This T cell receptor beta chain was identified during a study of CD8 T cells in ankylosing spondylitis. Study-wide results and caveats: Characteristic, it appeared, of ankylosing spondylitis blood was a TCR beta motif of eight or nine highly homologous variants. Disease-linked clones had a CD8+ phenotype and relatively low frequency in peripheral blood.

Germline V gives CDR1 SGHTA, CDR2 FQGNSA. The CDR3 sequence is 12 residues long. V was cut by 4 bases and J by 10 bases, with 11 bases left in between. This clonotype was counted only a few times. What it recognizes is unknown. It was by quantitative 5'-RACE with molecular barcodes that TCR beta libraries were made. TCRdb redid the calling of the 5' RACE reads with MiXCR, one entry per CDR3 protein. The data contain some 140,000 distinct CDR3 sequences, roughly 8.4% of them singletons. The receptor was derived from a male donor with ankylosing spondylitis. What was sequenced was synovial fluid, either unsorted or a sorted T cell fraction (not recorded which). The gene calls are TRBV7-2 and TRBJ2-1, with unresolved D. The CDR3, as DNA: TGTGCCAGCAGCTCGAGATTTGAGGAGCAGTTCTTC. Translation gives CASSSRFEEQFF.